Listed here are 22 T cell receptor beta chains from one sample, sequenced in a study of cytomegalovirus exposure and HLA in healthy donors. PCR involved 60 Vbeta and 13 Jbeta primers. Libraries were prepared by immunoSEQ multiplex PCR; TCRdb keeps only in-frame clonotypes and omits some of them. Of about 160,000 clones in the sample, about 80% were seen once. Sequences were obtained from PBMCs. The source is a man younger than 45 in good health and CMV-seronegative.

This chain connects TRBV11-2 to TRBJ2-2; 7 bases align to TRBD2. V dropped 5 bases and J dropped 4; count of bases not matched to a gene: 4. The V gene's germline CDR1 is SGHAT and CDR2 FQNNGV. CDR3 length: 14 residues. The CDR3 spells CASSPPSGTGELFF. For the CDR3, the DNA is TGTGCCAGCAGCCCCCCTAGCGGCACCGGGGAGCTGTTTTTT. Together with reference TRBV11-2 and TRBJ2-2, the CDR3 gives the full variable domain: EAGVAQSPRYKIIEKRQSVAFWCNPISGHATLYWYQQILGQGPKLLIQFQNNGVVDDSQLPKDRFSAERLKGVDSTLKIQPAKLEDSAVYLCASSPPSGTGELFFGEGSRLTVL.

The CDR3 region is CAWSSGTGGPLHEAFF. DNA of the CDR3: TGTGCCTGGAGTTCGGGGACAGGGGGCCCCCTTCACGAAGCTTTCTTT. The rearrangement joins TRBV30 to TRBJ1-1; 12 nucleotides align to TRBD1. The germline gives CDR1 GTSNPN, CDR2 SVGIG (reference sequence). The CDR3 sequence is 16 residues long. V trimming: 2 bases; J trimming: 8 bases; junction bases outside the gene matches: 12.

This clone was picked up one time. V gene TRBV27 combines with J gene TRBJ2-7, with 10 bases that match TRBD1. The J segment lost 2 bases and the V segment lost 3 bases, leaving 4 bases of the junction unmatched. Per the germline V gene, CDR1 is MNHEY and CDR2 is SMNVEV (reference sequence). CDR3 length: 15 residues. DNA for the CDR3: TGTGCCAGCAGTTTCCTGGGACAGGGGCCCTACGAGCAGTACTTC. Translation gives CASSFLGQGPYEQYF.

CDR3 amino acids: CASRGTHGTGGDQPQHF. CDR3 coding DNA: TGTGCCAGCAGGGGGACCCACGGGACAGGGGGCGATCAGCCCCAGCATTTT. V and J are TRBV28 and TRBJ1-5; 12 nucleotides align to TRBD1. The junction had 11 bases not matched to a gene; V was cut back by 6 bases and J by 5 bases. This CDR3 has 17 amino acids. Germline V gene lookup returns CDR1 MDHEN and CDR2 SYDVKM.

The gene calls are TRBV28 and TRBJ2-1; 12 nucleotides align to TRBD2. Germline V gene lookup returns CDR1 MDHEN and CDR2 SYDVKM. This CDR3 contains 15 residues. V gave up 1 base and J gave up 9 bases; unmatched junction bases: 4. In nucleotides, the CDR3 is TGTGCCAGCAGTTTATCTAGCGGGAGGGCGAGTGAGCAGTTCTTC. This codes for CASSLSSGRASEQFF.

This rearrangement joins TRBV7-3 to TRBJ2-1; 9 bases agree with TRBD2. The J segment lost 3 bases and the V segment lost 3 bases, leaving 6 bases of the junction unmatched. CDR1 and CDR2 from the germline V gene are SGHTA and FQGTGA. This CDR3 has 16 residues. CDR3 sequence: CASSFGGRALYNEQFF. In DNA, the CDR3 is TGTGCCAGCAGCTTTGGCGGGAGGGCCCTCTACAATGAGCAGTTCTTC.

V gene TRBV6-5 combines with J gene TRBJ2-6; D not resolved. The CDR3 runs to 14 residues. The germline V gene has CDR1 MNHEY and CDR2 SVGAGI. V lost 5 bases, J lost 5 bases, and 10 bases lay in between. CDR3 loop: CASSEVRRANVLTF. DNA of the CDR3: TGTGCCAGCAGTGAAGTGAGGCGGGCCAACGTCCTGACTTTC.

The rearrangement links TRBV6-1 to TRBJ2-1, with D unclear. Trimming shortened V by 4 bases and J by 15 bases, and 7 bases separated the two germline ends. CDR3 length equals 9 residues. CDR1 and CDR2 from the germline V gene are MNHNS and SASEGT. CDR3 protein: CASSGLGFF. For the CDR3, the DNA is TGTGCCAGCAGTGGGCTTGGGTTCTTC.

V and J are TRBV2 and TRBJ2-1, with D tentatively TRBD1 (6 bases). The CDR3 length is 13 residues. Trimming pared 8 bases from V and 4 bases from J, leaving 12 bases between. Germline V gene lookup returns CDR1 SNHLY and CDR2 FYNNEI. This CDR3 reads CASLTTGYNEQFF. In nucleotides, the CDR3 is TGTGCCAGCCTGACGACAGGATACAATGAGCAGTTCTTC.

Here the CDR3 DNA reads TGTGCCAGCAGCCCGGGACAGGGAAGCCCGGAGACCCAGTACTTC. This gives the protein CASSPGQGSPETQYF. The chain employs TRBV7-2 and TRBJ2-5; 9 bases line up with TRBD1. Germline lookup yields CDR1 SGHTA and CDR2 FQGNSA. Trimming removed 5 bases from V and 5 bases from J; junction bases left unmatched: 9. This CDR3 is 15 amino acids long.

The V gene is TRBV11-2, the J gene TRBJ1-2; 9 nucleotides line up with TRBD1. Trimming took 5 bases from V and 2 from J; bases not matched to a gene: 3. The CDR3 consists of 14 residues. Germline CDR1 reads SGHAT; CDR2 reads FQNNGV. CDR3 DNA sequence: TGTGCCAGCAGCCTGGGACAGGGAAACTATGGCTACACCTTC. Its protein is CASSLGQGNYGYTF.

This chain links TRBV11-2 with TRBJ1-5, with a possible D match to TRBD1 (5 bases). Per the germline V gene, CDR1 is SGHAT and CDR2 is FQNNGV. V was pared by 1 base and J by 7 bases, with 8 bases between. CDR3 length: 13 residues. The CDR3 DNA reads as TGTGCCAGCAGCTTAGGTAGGGGACAGCCCCAGCATTTT. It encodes CASSLGRGQPQHF.

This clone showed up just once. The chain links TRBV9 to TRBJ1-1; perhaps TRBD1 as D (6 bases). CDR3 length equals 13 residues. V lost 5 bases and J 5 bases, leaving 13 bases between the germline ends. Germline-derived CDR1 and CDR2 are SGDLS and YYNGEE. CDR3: CASSEQGGTEAFF. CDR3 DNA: TGTGCCAGCAGTGAACAGGGCGGTACTGAAGCTTTCTTT.

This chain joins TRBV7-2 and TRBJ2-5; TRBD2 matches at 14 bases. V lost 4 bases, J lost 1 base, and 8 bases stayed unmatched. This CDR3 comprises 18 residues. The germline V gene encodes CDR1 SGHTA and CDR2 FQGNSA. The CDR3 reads CASSSGLAGGRGQETQYF. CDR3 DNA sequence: TGTGCCAGCAGCTCCGGACTAGCGGGGGGACGGGGCCAAGAGACCCAGTACTTC.

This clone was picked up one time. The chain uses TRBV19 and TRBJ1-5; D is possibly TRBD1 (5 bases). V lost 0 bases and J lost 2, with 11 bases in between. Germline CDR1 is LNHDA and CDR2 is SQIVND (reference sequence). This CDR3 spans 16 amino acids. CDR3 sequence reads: CASSIDSGGGNQPQHF. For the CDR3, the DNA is TGTGCCAGTAGTATAGATTCGGGAGGGGGCAATCAGCCCCAGCATTTT.

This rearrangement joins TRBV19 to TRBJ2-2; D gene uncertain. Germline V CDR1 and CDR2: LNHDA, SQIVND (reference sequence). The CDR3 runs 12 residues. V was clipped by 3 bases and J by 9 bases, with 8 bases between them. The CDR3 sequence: CASSILMRELFF. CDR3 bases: TGTGCCAGTAGTATCCTAATGAGGGAGCTGTTTTTT.

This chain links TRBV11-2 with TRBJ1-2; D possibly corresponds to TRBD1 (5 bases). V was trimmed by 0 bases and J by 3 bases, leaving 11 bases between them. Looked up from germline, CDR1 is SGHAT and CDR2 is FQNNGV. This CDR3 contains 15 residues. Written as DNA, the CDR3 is TGTGCCAGCAGCTTAGATTCGGGGGGATACTATGGCTACACCTTC. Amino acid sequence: CASSLDSGGYYGYTF.

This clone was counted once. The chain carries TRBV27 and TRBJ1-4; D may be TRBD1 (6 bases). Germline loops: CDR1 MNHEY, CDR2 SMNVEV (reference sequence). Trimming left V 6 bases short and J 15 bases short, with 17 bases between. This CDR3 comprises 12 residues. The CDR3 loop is CASRGGRSLMFF. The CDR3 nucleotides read TGTGCCAGCAGAGGGGGTAGGTCGTTGATGTTTTTT.

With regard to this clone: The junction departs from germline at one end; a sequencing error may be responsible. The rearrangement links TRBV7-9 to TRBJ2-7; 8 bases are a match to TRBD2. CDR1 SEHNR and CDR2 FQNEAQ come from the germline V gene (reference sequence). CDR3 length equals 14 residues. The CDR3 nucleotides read TGTTCCAGCGTTGTCACTAGCGGCTCCTACGAGCAGTACTTC. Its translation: CSSVVTSGSYEQYF.

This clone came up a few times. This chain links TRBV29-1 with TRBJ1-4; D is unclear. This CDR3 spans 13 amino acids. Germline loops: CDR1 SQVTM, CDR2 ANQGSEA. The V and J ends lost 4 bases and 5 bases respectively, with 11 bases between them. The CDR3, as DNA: TGCAGCGTTGCAGGTTCACAAAATGAAAAACTGTTTTTT. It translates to CSVAGSQNEKLFF.

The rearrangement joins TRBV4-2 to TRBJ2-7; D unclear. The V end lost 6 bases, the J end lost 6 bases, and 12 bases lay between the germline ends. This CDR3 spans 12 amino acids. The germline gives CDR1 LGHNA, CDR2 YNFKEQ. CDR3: CASSWPSSEQYF. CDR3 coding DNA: TGTGCCAGCAGTTGGCCCTCGTCCGAGCAGTACTTC.

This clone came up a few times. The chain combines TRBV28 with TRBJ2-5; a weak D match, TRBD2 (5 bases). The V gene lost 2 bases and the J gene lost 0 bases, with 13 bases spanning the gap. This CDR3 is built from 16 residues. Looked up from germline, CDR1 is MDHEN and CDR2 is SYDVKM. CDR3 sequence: CASSLGSGNNQETQYF. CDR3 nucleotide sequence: TGTGCCAGCAGTTTAGGGTCGGGGAATAACCAAGAGACCCAGTACTTC.